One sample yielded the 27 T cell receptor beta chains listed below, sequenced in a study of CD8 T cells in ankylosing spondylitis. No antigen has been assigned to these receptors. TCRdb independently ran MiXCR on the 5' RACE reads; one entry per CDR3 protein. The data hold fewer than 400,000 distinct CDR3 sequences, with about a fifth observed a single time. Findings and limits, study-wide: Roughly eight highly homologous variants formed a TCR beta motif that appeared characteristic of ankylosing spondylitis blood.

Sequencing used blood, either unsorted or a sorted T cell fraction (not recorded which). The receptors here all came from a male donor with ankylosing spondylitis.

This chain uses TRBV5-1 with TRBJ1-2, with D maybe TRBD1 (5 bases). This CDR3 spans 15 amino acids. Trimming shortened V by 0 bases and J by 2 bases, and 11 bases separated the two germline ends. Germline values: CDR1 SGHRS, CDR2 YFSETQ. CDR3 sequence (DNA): TGCGCCAGCAGCTTGGTACCAGGGCCAAACTATGGCTACACCTTC. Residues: CASSLVPGPNYGYTF.

The CDR3 DNA sequence: TGCGCCAGCAGCCTGGGCCCATCGGGGACAGATACGCAGTATTTT. Translated: CASSLGPSGTDTQYF. The chain combines TRBV5-1 with TRBJ2-3; D might be TRBD2 (5 bases). Germline V gene data show CDR1 as SGHRS and CDR2 as YFSETQ. V was pared by 4 bases and J by 3 bases, with 15 bases between. The CDR3 spans 15 residues.

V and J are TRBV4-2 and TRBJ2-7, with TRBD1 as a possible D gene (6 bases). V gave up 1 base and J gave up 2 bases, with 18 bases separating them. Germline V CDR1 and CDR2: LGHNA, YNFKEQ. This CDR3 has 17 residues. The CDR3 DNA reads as TGTGCCAGCAGCCAAGGCCCCCCAGGACAGTTCCCCTACGAGCAGTACTTC. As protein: CASSQGPPGQFPYEQYF.

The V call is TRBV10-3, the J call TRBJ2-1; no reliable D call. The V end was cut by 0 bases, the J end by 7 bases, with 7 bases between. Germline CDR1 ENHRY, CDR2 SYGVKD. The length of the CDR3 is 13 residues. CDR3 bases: TGTGCCATCAGTGAGTCTCAGGAAAATGAGCAGTTCTTC. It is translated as CAISESQENEQFF.

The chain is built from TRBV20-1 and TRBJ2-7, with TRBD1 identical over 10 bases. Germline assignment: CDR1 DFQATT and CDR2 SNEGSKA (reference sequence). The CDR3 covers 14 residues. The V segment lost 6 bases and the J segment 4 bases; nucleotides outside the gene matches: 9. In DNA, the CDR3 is TGCAGTGCGCTCCCCGGGACAGGGGTGTACGAGCAGTACTTC. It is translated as CSALPGTGVYEQYF.

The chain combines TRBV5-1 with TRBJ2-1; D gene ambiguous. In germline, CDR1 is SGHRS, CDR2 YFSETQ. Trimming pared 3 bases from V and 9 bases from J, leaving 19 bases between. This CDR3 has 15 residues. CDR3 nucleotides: TGCGCCAGCAGCTCGAACGGCCCACATGTGAGTGAGCAGTTCTTC. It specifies CASSSNGPHVSEQFF. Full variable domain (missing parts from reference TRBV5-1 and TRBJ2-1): KAGVTQTPRYLIKTRGQQVTLSCSPISGHRSVSWYQQTPGQGLQFLFEYFSETQRNKGNFPGRFSGRQFSNSRSEMNVSTLELGDSALYLCASSSNGPHVSEQFFGPGTRLTVL.

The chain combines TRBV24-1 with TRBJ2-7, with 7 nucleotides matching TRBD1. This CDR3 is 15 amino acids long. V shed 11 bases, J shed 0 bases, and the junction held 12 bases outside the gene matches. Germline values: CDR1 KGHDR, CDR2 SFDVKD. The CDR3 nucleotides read TGTGCCATACCAATTCCCTGGGACAGCTCCTACGAGCAGTACTTC. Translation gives CAIPIPWDSSYEQYF.

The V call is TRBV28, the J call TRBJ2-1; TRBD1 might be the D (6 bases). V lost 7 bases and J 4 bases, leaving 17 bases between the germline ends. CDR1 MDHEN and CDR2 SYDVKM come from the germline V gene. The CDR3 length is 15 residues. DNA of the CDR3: TGTGCCAGCAATGCCGGGACAAGAAGTTACAATGAGCAGTTCTTC. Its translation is CASNAGTRSYNEQFF.

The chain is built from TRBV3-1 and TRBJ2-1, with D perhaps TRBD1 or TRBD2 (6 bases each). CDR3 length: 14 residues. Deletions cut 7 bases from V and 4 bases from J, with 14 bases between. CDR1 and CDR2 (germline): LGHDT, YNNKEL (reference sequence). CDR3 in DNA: TGTGCCAGCACCCTTAGGGGGGAGTACAATGAGCAGTTCTTC. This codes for CASTLRGEYNEQFF.

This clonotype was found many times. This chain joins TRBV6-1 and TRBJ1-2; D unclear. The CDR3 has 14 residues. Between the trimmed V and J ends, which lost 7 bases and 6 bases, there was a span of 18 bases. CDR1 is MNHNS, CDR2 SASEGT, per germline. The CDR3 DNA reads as TGTGCCAGCACTCCCTGGTTGGGAAATGATGGCTACACCTTC. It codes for CASTPWLGNDGYTF.

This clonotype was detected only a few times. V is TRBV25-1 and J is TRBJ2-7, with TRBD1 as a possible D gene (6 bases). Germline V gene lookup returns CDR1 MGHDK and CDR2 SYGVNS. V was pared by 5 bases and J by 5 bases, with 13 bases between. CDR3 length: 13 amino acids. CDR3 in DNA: TGTGCCAGCAGTCGTCAGGGGCCGCACGAGCAGTACTTC. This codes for CASSRQGPHEQYF.

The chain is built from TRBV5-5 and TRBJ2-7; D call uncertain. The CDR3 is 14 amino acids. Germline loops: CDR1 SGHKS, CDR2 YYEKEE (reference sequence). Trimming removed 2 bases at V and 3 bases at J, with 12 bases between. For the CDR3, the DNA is TGTGCCAGCAGCTTTCGAGACCGAAACTACGAGCAGTACTTC. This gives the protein CASSFRDRNYEQYF.

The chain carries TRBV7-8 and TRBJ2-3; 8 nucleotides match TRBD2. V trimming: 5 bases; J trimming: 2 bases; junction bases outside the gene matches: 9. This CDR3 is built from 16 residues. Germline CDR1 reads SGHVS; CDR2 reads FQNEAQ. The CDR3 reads CASSPARTSLTDTQYF. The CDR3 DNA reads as TGTGCCAGCAGCCCCGCCCGGACTAGCCTCACAGATACGCAGTATTTT. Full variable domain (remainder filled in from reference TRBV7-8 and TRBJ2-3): GAGVSQSPRYKVAKRGQDVALRCDPISGHVSLFWYQQALGQGPEFLTYFQNEAQLDKSGLPSDRFFAERPEGSVSTLKIQRTQQEDSAVYLCASSPARTSLTDTQYFGPGTRLTVL.

The CDR3: CASSVGLNQPQHF. CDR3 nucleotide sequence: TGTGCCAGCAGCGTAGGGCTAAATCAGCCCCAGCATTTT. The V gene is TRBV9, the J gene TRBJ1-5; D gene unclear. Germline V gene sequence: CDR1 SGDLS, CDR2 YYNGEE. Trimming left V 0 bases short and J 4 bases short, with 5 bases between. The CDR3 runs 13 residues.

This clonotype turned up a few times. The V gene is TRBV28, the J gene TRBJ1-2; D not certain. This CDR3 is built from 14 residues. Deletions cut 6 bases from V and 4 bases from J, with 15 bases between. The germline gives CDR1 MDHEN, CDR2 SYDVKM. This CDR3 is CASSSGRSFYGYTF. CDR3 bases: TGTGCCAGCAGCTCAGGCAGATCATTCTATGGCTACACCTTC.

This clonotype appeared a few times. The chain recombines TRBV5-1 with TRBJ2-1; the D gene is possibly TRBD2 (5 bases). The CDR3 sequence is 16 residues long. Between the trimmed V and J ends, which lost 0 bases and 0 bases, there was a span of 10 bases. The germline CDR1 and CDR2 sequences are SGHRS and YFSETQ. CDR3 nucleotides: TGCGCCAGCAGCTTGGCCCCGGGAAACTCCTACAATGAGCAGTTCTTC. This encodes CASSLAPGNSYNEQFF.

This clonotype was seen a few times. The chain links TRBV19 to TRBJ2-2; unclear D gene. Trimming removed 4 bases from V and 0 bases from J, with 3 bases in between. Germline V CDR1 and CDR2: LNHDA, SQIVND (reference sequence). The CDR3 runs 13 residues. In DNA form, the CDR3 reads TGTGCCAGTAGTAACGCGAACACCGGGGAGCTGTTTTTT. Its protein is CASSNANTGELFF.

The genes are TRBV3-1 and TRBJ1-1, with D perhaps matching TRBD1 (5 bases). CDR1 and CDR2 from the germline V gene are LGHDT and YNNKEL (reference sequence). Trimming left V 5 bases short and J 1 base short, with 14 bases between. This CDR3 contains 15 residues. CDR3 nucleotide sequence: TGTGCCAGCAGCACTCCCAGGGTAGGGAACACTGAAGCTTTCTTT. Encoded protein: CASSTPRVGNTEAFF.

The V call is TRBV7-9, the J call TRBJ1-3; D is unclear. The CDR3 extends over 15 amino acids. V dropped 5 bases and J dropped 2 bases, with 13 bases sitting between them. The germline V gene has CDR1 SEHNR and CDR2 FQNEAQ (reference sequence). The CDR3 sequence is CASSPRTLAGNTIYF. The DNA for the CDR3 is TGTGCCAGCAGCCCTCGGACTTTAGCTGGAAACACCATATATTTT.

Here the CDR3 reads CASSTGPRNGSPLHF. The CDR3 nucleotides read TGTGCCAGCAGCACCGGACCCCGAAACGGTTCACCCCTCCACTTT. The chain employs TRBV12-3 or TRBV12-4 and TRBJ1-6; D gene uncertain. V was cut by 6 bases and J by 9 bases, with 18 bases left in between. CDR3 length: 15 amino acids.

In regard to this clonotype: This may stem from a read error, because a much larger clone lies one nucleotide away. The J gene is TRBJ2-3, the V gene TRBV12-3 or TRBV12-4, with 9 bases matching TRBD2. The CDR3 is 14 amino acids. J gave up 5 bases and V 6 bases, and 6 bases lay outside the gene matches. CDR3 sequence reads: CASSPGLAIDTQYF. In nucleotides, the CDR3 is TGTGCCAGCAGCCCGGGACTAGCAATAGATACGCAGTATTTT.

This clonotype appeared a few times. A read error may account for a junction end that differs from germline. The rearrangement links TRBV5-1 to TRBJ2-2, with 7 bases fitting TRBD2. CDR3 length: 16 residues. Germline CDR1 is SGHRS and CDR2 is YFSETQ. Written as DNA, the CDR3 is TGTGCCAGCAGCTTAGCGGCGGGGGCGAACACCGGGGAGCTGTTTTTT. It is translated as CASSLAAGANTGELFF.

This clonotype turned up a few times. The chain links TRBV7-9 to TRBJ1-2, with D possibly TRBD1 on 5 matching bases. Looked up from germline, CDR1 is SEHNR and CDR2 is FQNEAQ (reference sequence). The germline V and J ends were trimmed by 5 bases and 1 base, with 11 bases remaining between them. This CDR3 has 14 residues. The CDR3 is CASSADTYNYGYTF. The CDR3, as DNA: TGTGCCAGCAGCGCGGACACCTATAACTATGGCTACACCTTC. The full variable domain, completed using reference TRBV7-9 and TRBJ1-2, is DTGVSQNPRHKITKRGQNVTFRCDPISEHNRLYWYRQTLGQGPEFLTYFQNEAQLEKSRLLSDRFSAERPKGSFSTLEIQRTEQGDSAMYLCASSADTYNYGYTFGSGTRLTVV.

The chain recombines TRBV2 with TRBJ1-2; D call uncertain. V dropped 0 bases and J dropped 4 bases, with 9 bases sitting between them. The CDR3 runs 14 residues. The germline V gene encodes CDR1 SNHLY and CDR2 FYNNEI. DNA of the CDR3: TGTGCCAGCAGTGAAGCAAGAGGGTTCTATGGCTACACCTTC. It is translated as CASSEARGFYGYTF.

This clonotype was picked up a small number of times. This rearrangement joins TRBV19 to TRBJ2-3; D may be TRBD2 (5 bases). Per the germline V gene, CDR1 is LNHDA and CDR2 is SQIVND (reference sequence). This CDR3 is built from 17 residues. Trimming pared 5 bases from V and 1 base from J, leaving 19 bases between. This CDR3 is CASSLSSDLRGTDTQYF. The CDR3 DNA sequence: TGTGCCAGTAGTCTCTCCTCGGACTTGAGGGGCACAGATACGCAGTATTTT.

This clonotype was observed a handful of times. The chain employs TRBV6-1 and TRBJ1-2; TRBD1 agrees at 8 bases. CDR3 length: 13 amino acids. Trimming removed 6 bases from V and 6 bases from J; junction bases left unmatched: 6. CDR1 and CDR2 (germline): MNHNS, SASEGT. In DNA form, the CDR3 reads TGTGCCAGCAGCTCCCGACAGGGGAATGGCTACACCTTC. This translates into CASSSRQGNGYTF.

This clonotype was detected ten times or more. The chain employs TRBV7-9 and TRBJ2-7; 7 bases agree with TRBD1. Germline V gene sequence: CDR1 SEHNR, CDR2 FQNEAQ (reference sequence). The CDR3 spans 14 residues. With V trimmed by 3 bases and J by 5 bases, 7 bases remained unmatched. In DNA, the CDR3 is TGTGCCAGCAGCTTGGACAGGTTCGTCCACGAGCAGTACTTC. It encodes CASSLDRFVHEQYF.